Listed below are T cell receptor beta chains from one sample, sequenced in a study of response to subunit inactivated influenza vaccine. TCRdb passed the RT-PCR reads through MiXCR, listing each CDR3 protein once. Here the sample spans about 300,000 distinct CDR3 sequences, just over 20% being singletons. Here the sequenced sample was PBMCs from blood, taken 21 months after vaccination. The source is a man aged 45 to 70 who received an inactivated influenza vaccine. Both conserved end residues are trimmed from each CDR3. Fields, in order: clone size, CDR3 length, V gene, J gene, CDR3 protein. The size of a clone is reported for some rows only, either as once, few or many, or as a class for expanded clones.

>few|13|TRBV28|TRBJ1-4
ASSLQGALGRSMF
>few|14|TRBV24-1|TRBJ2-1
ATSDPSAAPYNEQF
>few|14|TRBV20-1|TRBJ1-6
SARAPGTARNSPLH
>few|13|TRBV7-9|TRBJ2-3
ASSLGQGDTDTQY
>many|10|TRBV7-9|TRBJ1-2
ASRRGAEGYT
>many|13|TRBV5-4|TRBJ1-1
ASSLRTGPNTEAF
>few|13|TRBV20-1|TRBJ1-1
SAIYLTDVNTEAF
>.|13|TRBV27|TRBJ2-3
ASSLMAGWTDTQY
>.|12|TRBV6-2/TRBV6-3|TRBJ1-5
ASARAGGNQPQH
>few|13|TRBV20-1|TRBJ1-6
SARPPGQPNSPLH
>few|13|TRBV20-1|TRBJ1-2
SARDGTGISYGYT
>few|10|TRBV6-2/TRBV6-3|TRBJ2-4
ASGWIKNIQY
>.|9|TRBV12-3/TRBV12-4|TRBJ2-3
ASSSLDTQY
>few|15|TRBV5-1|TRBJ1-1
ASSLKGQGSMNTEAF
>.|13|TRBV6-2/TRBV6-3|TRBJ2-3
ASSYVLAGADTQY
>.|14|TRBV6-1|TRBJ2-7
ASSPRGVGSSYEQY
>.|12|TRBV7-9|TRBJ2-1
ASSLGTLNNEQF
>.|12|TRBV6-1|TRBJ2-1
ASSRTAHYNEQF
>.|12|TRBV29-1|TRBJ2-7
SVDVSGSAYEQY
>.|11|TRBV12-3/TRBV12-4|TRBJ1-5
ASSLGAVEPQH
>few|13|TRBV25-1|TRBJ1-5
ASSEGTGGYQPQH
>.|9|TRBV23-1|TRBJ2-7
ASDRSYEQY
>few|13|TRBV2|TRBJ2-1
ASSSSRTVLNEQF
>.|11|TRBV12-3/TRBV12-4|TRBJ1-2
ASSWVPDYGYT
>few|14|TRBV19|TRBJ1-5
ASSIAGSQGFQPQH
>few|11|TRBV20-1|TRBJ2-1
SAKGLPYNEQF
>.|11|TRBV5-1|TRBJ1-6
ASSFNIDSPLH
>few|13|TRBV25-1|TRBJ1-6
ASSPHGFYNSPLH
>few|14|TRBV29-1|TRBJ2-3
SVDNMASGGTDTQY
>few|16|TRBV5-1|TRBJ2-3
ASSSLGTSGGQGDTQY
>few|12|TRBV2|TRBJ1-5
ASSEALPGQPQH
>.|13|TRBV9|TRBJ2-7
ASSVDWDGSYEQY
>.|15|TRBV4-3|TRBJ2-3
ASSQDHRGQGTDTQY
>.|12|TRBV6-1|TRBJ1-6
ASSVTGKNSPLH
>.|10|TRBV14|TRBJ1-6
ASSHRNSPLH
>few|13|TRBV4-2|TRBJ2-5
ASSQWIGDGETQY
>few|10|TRBV12-3/TRBV12-4|TRBJ1-1
ASLLSGAEAF
>.|11|TRBV10-3|TRBJ1-1
AISPGENTEAF
>.|16|TRBV4-2|TRBJ2-2
ASSQEGASGTYTGELF
>few|13|TRBV2|TRBJ2-7
ASSGLAGGSYEQY
>many|15|TRBV6-1|TRBJ1-1
ASSAVTGTGDLTEAF
>.|13|TRBV5-4|TRBJ1-1
ASSLDGGGWNEAF
>.|12|TRBV7-2|TRBJ2-7
ASSPAGTSYEQY
>.|9|TRBV20-1|TRBJ2-1
SASPYNEQF
>.|13|TRBV7-9|TRBJ1-6
ASSLADSRNSPLH
>few|12|TRBV5-5|TRBJ1-5
ASSLSSQLQPQH
>.|11|TRBV7-2|TRBJ2-2
ASTKSGAGELF
>few|13|TRBV4-2|TRBJ2-6
ASSQELTGANVLT
>few|11|TRBV10-3|TRBJ1-1
AISESAGHEAF
>.|14|TRBV10-3|TRBJ1-5
AISDPRGGFNQPQH
>many|14|TRBV25-1|TRBJ1-3
ASSADRVFSGNTIY